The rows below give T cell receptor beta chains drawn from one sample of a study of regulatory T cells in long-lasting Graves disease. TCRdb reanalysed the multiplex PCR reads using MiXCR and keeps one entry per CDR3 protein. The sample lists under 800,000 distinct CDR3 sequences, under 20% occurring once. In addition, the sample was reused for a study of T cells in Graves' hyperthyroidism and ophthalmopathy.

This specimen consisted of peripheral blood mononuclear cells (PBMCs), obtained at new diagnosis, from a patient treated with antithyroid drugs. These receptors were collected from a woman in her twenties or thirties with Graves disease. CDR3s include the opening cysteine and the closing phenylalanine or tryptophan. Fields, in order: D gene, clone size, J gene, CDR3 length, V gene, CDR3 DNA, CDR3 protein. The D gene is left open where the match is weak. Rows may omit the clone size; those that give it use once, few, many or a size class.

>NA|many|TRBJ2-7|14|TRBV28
TGTGCCAGCAGTTTATCTGTGGCGCCTGGCGAGCAGTACTTC
CASSLSVAPGEQYF
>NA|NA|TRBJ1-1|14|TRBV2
TGTGCCAGCAGCGGAGAAGCCTTGAACACTGAAGCTTTCTTT
CASSGEALNTEAFF
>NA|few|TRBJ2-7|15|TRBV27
TGTGCCAGCAGTTTAAAAGGGCGGGGTGAGTACGAGCAGTACTTC
CASSLKGRGEYEQYF
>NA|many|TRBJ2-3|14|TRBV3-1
TGTGCCAGCAGCCATGGCCTCGGGACAGATACGCAGTATTTT
CASSHGLGTDTQYF
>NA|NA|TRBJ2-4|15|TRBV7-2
TGTGCCGGCAGCTTAGTTTCCCTAGCCAAAAACATTCAGTACTTC
CAGSLVSLAKNIQYF
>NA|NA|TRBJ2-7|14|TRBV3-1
TGTGCCAGCAGCCGAGCGGGCCTATCCTACGAGCAGAACTTC
CASSRAGLSYEQNF
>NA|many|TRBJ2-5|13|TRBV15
TGTGCCACCAGCAGAGACCTGCAGGAGACCCAGTACTTC
CATSRDLQETQYF
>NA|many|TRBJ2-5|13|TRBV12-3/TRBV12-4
TGTGCCAGCAGTCCCTCTGGGGCAGAGACCCAGTACTTC
CASSPSGAETQYF
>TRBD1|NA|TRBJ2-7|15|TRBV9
TGTGCCAGCAGCCGGGGGGACAGGGCCTCCTACGAGCAGTACTTC
CASSRGDRASYEQYF
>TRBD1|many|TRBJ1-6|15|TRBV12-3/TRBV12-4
TGTGCCAGCAGTTTAATCGGACAGGGTAATTCACCCCTCCACTTT
CASSLIGQGNSPLHF
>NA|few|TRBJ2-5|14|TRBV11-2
TGTGCCAGCAGCTTAGTCGGGAGAAAAGAGACCCAGTACTTC
CASSLVGRKETQYF
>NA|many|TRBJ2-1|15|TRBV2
TGTGCCAGCAGTGAAACGCAGCGGCCCTACAATGAGCAGTTCTTC
CASSETQRPYNEQFF
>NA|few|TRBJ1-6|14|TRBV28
TGTGCCAGCAGTTTGGTCCGGGTACCATCACCCCTCCACTTT
CASSLVRVPSPLHF
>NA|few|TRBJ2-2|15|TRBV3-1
TGTGCCAGCAGCCAAATGCAGGGACTCGGCGGGGAGCTGTTTTTT
CASSQMQGLGGELFF
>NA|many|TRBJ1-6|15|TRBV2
TGTGCCAGCAGTGATGTTGGCGGGTATAATTCACCCCTCCACTTT
CASSDVGGYNSPLHF
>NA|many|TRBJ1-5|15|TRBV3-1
TGTGCCAGCAGCTCCCGGGGGGGTGAAAGTCAGCCCCAGCATTTT
CASSSRGGESQPQHF
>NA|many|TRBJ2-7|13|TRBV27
TGTGCCAGCAGTTTGTTGTCAGGCCTAGAGCAGTACTTC
CASSLLSGLEQYF
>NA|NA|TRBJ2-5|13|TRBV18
TGTGCCAGCTCACCTGCCACGAAAGAGACCCAGTACTTC
CASSPATKETQYF
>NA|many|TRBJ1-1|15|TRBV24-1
TGTGCCACCAGTGATTTGCGAGCAACGAACACTGAAGCTTTCTTT
CATSDLRATNTEAFF
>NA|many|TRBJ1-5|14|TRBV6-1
TGTGCCAGCAGCCTAAGAGGGGGAGACCAGCCCCAGCATTTT
CASSLRGGDQPQHF
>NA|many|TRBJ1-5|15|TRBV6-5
TGTGCCAGCAGTTTGAGACAGGACAGCAATCAGCCCCAGCATTTT
CASSLRQDSNQPQHF
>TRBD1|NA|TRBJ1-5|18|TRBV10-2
TGCGCCAGCAGTGAACAGGGGATTGGACTGATAGGCAATCAGCCCCAGCATTTT
CASSEQGIGLIGNQPQHF
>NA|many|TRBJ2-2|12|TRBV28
TGTGCCAGCAGAGTGAGGGTCGGGGAGCTGTTTTTT
CASRVRVGELFF
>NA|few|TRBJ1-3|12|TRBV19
TGTGCCAGCACGTATACTGGAAACACCATATATTTT
CASTYTGNTIYF
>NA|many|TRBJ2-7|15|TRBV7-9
TGTGCCAGCAGCTTAGTTTGGAGCATCTCCTACGAGCAGTACTTC
CASSLVWSISYEQYF
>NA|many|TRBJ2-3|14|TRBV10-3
TGTGCCATCAGCATCCGTACAGACACAGATACGCAGTATTTT
CAISIRTDTDTQYF
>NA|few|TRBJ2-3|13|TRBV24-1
TGTGCCAGTAACCGGGACACCACAGATACGCAGTATTTT
CASNRDTTDTQYF